This T cell receptor (beta chain) was profiled in a study of somatic mutations in cytotoxic T cells in rheumatoid arthritis. The germline V and J ends were trimmed by 6 bases and 9 bases, with 14 bases remaining between them. The CDR3 runs to 13 residues. CDR1 and CDR2 from the germline V gene are SNHLY and FYNNEI. Libraries were prepared by immunoSEQ multiplex PCR; TCRdb keeps only in-frame clonotypes and omits some of them. The sample shows under 25,000 clones, about 86% of them seen only once. This clonotype was sampled from a man in his forties or fifties in good health. The rearrangement links TRBV2 to TRBJ2-2, with D unresolved. The sample consisted of CD8+ T cells sorted from blood. As DNA, the CDR3 is TGTGCCAGCAGAGCTAGTTGGCCCCGGGAGCTGTTTTTT. It specifies CASRASWPRELFF.